This TCR beta chain was sequenced during a study of cytomegalovirus exposure and HLA in healthy donors. Trimming stripped 2 bases from V and 5 bases from J, with 7 bases between. CDR1 SEHNR and CDR2 FQNEAQ come from the germline V gene (reference sequence). The CDR3 is made up of 12 amino acids. Comment on this clone: The antigen remains undetermined.

Study observations and caveats: The authors enumerated 150 to 200 TCR beta chains as linked to cytomegalovirus. Most TCR beta V segments were productive about 87% or about 30% of the time in an earlier analysis. The authors excluded some V segments, including TRBV6-2 and TRBV6-3, as indistinguishable.

The PCR used 60 Vbeta and 13 Jbeta primers. The data were produced by immunoSEQ multiplex PCR, yet TCRdb's version contains in-frame clones alone and is incomplete. The record lists more than 200,000 clones, of which the ten most abundant hold about 0.9%. This receptor was identified in a woman in her twenties or thirties in good health and CMV-seropositive. The chain links TRBV7-9 to TRBJ2-7; no reliable D call. The material sequenced was PBMCs. DNA of the CDR3: TGTGCCAGCAGCTTATCACTGAACGAGCAGTACTTC. Encoded protein: CASSLSLNEQYF. The full variable domain, in which reference TRBV7-9 and TRBJ2-7 provide the parts outside the CDR3, is DTGVSQNPRHKITKRGQNVTFRCDPISEHNRLYWYRQTLGQGPEFLTYFQNEAQLEKSRLLSDRFSAERPKGSFSTLEIQRTEQGDSAMYLCASSLSLNEQYFGPGTRLTVT.